The next 2 T cell receptor beta chains were all read from a single sample in a study of response to subunit inactivated influenza vaccine. TCRdb re-analysed the RT-PCR reads in MiXCR, keeping a single row per CDR3 protein. The sample shows around 300,000 distinct CDR3 sequences, about 20% of them seen only once. Here the sequenced sample was PBMCs from blood, taken about 20 months after vaccination. The receptors stem from a man aged 50-75 years who received an inactivated influenza vaccine.

This clonotype was found a few times. The chain couples TRBV5-1 to TRBJ1-1, with D maybe TRBD1 (6 bases). Trimming stripped 3 bases from V and 0 bases from J, with 12 bases between. Germline V lookup: CDR1 SGHRS, CDR2 YFSETQ. This CDR3 has 15 amino acids. In DNA, the CDR3 is TGCGCCAGCAGCTCGGGACAACCGTTGAACACTGAAGCTTTCTTT. Its translation is CASSSGQPLNTEAFF.

The V call is TRBV5-1, the J call TRBJ2-1; TRBD2 matches at 7 bases. V gave up 1 base and J gave up 8 bases; unmatched junction bases: 12. Germline assignment: CDR1 SGHRS and CDR2 YFSETQ. The CDR3 length is 16 residues. The CDR3 spells CASSLLRGSSIHEQFF. The CDR3 nucleotides are TGCGCCAGCAGCTTGTTGCGCGGGAGCTCCATCCATGAGCAGTTCTTC.